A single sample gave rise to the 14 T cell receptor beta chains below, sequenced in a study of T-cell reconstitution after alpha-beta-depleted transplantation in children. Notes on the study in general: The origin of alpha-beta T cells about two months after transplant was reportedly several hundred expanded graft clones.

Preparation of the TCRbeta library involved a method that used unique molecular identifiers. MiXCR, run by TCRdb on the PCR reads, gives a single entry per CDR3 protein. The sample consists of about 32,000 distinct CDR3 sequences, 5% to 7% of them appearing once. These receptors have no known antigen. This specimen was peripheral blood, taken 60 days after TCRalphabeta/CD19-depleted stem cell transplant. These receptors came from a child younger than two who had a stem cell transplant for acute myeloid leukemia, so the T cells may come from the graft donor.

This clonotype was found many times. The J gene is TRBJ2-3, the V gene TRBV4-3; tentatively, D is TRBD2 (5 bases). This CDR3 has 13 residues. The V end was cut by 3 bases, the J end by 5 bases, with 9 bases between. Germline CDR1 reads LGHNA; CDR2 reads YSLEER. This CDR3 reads CASSQIREDTQYF. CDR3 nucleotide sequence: TGCGCCAGCAGCCAGATTCGGGAAGATACGCAGTATTTT.

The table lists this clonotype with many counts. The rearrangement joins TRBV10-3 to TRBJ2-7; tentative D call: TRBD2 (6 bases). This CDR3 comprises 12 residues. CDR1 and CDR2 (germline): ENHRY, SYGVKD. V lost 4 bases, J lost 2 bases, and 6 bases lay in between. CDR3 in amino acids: CAISGGAYEQYF. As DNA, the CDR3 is TGTGCCATCAGTGGGGGGGCCTACGAGCAGTACTTC.

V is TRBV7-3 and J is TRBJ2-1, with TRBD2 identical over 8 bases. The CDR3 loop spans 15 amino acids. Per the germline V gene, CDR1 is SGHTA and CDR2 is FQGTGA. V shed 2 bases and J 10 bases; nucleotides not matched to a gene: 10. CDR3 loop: CASSLQTSGRSEQFF. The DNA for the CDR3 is TGTGCCAGCAGCTTACAGACGAGCGGGAGAAGCGAGCAGTTCTTC.

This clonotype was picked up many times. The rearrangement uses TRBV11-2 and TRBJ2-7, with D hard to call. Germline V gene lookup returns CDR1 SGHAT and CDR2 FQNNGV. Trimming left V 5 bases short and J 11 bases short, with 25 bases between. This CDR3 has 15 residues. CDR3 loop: CASSQDRDPSYDKYF. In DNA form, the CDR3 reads TGTGCCAGCAGCCAAGATAGAGACCCCTCCTACGATAAGTACTTC.

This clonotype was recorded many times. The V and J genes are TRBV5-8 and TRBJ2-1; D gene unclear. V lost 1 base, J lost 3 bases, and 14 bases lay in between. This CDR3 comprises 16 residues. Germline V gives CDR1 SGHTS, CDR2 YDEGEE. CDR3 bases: TGTGCCAGCAGCTTGTGGGTAGCCTTGGGCTACAATGAGCAGTTCTTC. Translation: CASSLWVALGYNEQFF.

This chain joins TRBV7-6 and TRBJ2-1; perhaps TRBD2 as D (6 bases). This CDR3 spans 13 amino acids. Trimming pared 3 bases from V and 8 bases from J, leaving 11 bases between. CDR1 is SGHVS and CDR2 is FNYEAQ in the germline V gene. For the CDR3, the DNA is TGTGCCAGCAGCTTGAAACTAGCCGATGAGCAGTTCTTC. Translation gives CASSLKLADEQFF.

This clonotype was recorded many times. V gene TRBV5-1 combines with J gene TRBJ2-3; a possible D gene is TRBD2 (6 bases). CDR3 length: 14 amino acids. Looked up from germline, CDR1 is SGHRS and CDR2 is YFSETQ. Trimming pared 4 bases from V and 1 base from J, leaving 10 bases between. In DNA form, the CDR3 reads TGCGCCAGCAGCCGCGGGACTCGCACAGATACGCAGTATTTT. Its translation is CASSRGTRTDTQYF.

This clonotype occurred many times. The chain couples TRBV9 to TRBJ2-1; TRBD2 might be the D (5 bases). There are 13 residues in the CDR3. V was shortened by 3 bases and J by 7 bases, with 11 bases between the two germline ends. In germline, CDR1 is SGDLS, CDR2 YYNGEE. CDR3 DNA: TGTGCCAGCAGCGCCGGAGGCGGGAATGAGCAGTTCTTC. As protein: CASSAGGGNEQFF.

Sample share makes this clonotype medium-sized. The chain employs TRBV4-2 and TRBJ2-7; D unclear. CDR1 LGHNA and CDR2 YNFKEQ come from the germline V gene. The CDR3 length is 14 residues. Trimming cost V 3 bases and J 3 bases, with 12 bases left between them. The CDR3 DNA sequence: TGTGCCAGCAGCCAGCCAGACGGAGACTACGAGCAGTACTTC. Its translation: CASSQPDGDYEQYF.

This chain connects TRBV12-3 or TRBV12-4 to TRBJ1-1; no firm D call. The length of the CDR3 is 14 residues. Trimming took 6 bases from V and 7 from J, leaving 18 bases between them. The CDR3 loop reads CASSPIDKKGEAFF. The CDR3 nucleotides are TGTGCCAGCAGCCCGATAGACAAAAAGGGTGAAGCTTTCTTT.

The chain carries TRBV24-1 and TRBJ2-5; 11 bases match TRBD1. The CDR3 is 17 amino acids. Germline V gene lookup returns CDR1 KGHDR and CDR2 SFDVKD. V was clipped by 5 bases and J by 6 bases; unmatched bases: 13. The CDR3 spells CATSAPPRTGGRKTQYF. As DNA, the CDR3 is TGTGCCACCAGTGCCCCGCCCCGGACAGGGGGCCGGAAGACCCAGTACTTC.

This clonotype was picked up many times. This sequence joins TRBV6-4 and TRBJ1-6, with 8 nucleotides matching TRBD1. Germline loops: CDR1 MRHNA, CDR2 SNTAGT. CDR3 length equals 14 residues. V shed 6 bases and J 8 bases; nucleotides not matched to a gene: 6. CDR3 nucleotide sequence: TGTGCCAGCAGATACGGACAGGGAGATTCACCCCTCCACTTT. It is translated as CASRYGQGDSPLHF.

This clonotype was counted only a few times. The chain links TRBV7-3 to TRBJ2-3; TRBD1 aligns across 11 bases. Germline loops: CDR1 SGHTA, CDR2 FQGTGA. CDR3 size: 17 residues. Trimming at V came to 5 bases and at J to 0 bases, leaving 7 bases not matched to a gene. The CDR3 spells CASSPGQGAPSTDTQYF. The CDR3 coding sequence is TGTGCCAGCAGCCCCGGACAGGGGGCGCCTAGCACAGATACGCAGTATTTT.

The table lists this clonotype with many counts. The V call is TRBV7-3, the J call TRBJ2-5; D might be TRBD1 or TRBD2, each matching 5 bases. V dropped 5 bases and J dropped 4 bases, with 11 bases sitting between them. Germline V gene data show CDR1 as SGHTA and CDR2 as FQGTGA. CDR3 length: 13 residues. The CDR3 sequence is CASSPGTLETQYF. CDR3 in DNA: TGTGCCAGCAGCCCCGGGACCTTAGAGACCCAGTACTTC.